The clone carrying this T cell receptor beta chain was detected a few times. The antigen remains undetermined. The CDR3 spans 15 residues. Per germline, CDR1 SGHTA and CDR2 FQGNSA. The J segment lost 6 bases and the V segment lost 5 bases, leaving 10 bases of the junction unmatched. This entry is derived from a study of T cells in Graves' hyperthyroidism and ophthalmopathy. Findings and caveats of the study: Classification by a 13 V-J model distinguished ophthalmopathy from stable hyperthyroidism.

TCR beta CDR3 region amplification was performed from RNA transcripts. HTBI primers were the set used in a first-round RT-PCR of the TCR CDR3. One entry per CDR3 protein results from TCRdb running MiXCR on the multiplex PCR reads. The table lists approximately 740,000 distinct CDR3 sequences, approximately 14% of them singletons. The sequenced material came from blood. The chain employs TRBV7-2 and TRBJ1-2, with 9 nucleotides matching TRBD1. The source is a woman aged 18-30 years with Graves' hyperthyroidism. The CDR3 here is CASSLLDRGLDGYTF. CDR3 DNA: TGTGCCAGCAGCCTATTGGACAGGGGTTTGGATGGCTACACCTTC.